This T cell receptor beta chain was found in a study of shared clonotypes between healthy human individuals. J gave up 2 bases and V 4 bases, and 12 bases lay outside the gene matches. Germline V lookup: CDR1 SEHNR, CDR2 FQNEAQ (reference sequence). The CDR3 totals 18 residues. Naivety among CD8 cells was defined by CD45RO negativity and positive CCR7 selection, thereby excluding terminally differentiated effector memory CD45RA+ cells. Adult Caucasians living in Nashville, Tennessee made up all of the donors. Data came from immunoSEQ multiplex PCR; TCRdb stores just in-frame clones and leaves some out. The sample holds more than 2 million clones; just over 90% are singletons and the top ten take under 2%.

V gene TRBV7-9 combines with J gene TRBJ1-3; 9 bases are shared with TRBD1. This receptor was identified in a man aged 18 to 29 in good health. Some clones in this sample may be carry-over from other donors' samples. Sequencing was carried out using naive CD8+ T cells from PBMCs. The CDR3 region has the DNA TGTGCCAGCAGCTCAACCGCGATACAGGGGGCGACTGGAAACACCATATATTTT. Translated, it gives CASSSTAIQGATGNTIYF.